The present T cell receptor (beta chain) was sequenced within a study of blood T cell repertoires in COVID-19. Study information: The study drew acute and convalescent COVID-19 samples from the United States, Italy and Spain. In each case, the material was cDNA or gDNA derived from T cells, B-cell-depleted T cells, or PBMCs.

The CDR3 is made up of 15 amino acids. In germline, CDR1 is SGHRS, CDR2 YFSETQ. V lost 2 bases and J lost 3; bases outside the gene matches: 4. Original methodology: Nucleated cell counts were estimated from reference gene primer amplification. Sequenced by immunoSEQ multiplex PCR; TCRdb stores in-frame clones only, minus some. V, J and clone size were drawn from that table, and D and trimming were deduced from the DNA. The table has 110,000 to 150,000 clones, 86% seen once. The chain joins TRBV5-1 to TRBJ2-2, with 7 bases identical to TRBD1. This TCR was recovered from an older woman with acute or convalescent COVID-19. Sequences were obtained from peripheral blood. The CDR3 nucleotides read TGCGCCAGCAGCTTAGCAGGGGGAGACACCGGGGAGCTGTTTTTT. It encodes CASSLAGGDTGELFF.